These T cell receptor beta chains were read from a single sample in a study of regulatory T cells in long-lasting Graves disease. TCRdb re-derived calls from the multiplex PCR reads in MiXCR, one entry per CDR3 protein. Seen here are hundreds of thousands of distinct CDR3 sequences, approximately 15% observed once, and the top ten hold around 19%. These data were likewise used in another study, on T cells in Graves' hyperthyroidism and ophthalmopathy.

Sequencing was performed on peripheral blood mononuclear cells (PBMCs), taken at new diagnosis, from a patient treated with antithyroid drugs. The receptors stem from a woman in her thirties with Graves disease. The CDR3 runs from the conserved cysteine through the conserved F or W. The D gene is left open where the match is weak. The size of a clone is reported for some rows only, either as once, few or many, or as a class for expanded clones.

v_gene: TRBV27
j_gene: TRBJ1-2
d_gene: -
len: 14
abundance: many
CDR3aa: CASSPTTATLGYTF
CDR3nt: TGTGCCAGCAGTCCCACGACAGCTACCTTGGGCTACACCTTC

v_gene: TRBV2
j_gene: TRBJ1-2
d_gene: -
len: 14
abundance: many
CDR3aa: CASTGLGEGYGYTF
CDR3nt: TGTGCCAGCACCGGCCTGGGGGAAGGGTATGGCTACACCTTC

v_gene: TRBV28
j_gene: TRBJ2-6
d_gene: -
len: 15
abundance: many
CDR3aa: CASSSPGSGANVLTF
CDR3nt: TGTGCCAGCAGTTCCCCAGGCTCTGGGGCCAACGTCCTGACTTTC

v_gene: TRBV28
j_gene: TRBJ1-1
d_gene: -
len: 14
abundance: many
CDR3aa: CASFRGSVNTEAFF
CDR3nt: TGTGCCAGTTTCAGGGGATCGGTGAACACTGAAGCTTTCTTT

v_gene: TRBV3-1
j_gene: TRBJ1-2
d_gene: -
len: 15
abundance: -
CDR3aa: CASSQVDNRAGGYTF
CDR3nt: TGTGCCAGCAGCCAAGTAGATAACAGGGCGGGAGGCTACACCTTC

v_gene: TRBV12-3/TRBV12-4
j_gene: TRBJ2-1
d_gene: -
len: 14
abundance: many
CDR3aa: CASSYMGAYNEQFF
CDR3nt: TGTGCCAGCAGTTATATGGGGGCATACAATGAGCAGTTCTTC

v_gene: TRBV6-5
j_gene: TRBJ1-2
d_gene: -
len: 12
abundance: few
CDR3aa: CASSCTGFGYTF
CDR3nt: TGTGCCAGCAGTTGTACCGGTTTTGGCTACACCTTC

v_gene: TRBV5-1
j_gene: TRBJ1-1
d_gene: -
len: 15
abundance: -
CDR3aa: CASSLEVGGRTEAFF
CDR3nt: TGCGCCAGCAGCTTGGAGGTTGGGGGCAGGACTGAAGCTTTCTTT

v_gene: TRBV19
j_gene: TRBJ2-1
d_gene: TRBD2
len: 13
abundance: few
CDR3aa: CASRTSEYNEQFF
CDR3nt: TGTGCCAGCAGGACTAGCGAATACAATGAGCAGTTCTTC

v_gene: TRBV5-1
j_gene: TRBJ1-5
d_gene: -
len: 15
abundance: many
CDR3aa: CASSLDGTGARPQHF
CDR3nt: TGCGCCAGCAGCTTGGATGGGACGGGGGCTCGGCCCCAGCATTTT

v_gene: TRBV18
j_gene: TRBJ2-7
d_gene: -
len: 13
abundance: many
CDR3aa: CASSPVETYEQYF
CDR3nt: TGTGCCAGCTCACCAGTCGAGACCTACGAGCAGTACTTC

v_gene: TRBV6-1
j_gene: TRBJ1-6
d_gene: TRBD1
len: 17
abundance: -
CDR3aa: CASSEYPGTAGNSPLHF
CDR3nt: TGTGCCAGCAGTGAATACCCAGGGACAGCGGGGAATTCACCCCTCCACTTT